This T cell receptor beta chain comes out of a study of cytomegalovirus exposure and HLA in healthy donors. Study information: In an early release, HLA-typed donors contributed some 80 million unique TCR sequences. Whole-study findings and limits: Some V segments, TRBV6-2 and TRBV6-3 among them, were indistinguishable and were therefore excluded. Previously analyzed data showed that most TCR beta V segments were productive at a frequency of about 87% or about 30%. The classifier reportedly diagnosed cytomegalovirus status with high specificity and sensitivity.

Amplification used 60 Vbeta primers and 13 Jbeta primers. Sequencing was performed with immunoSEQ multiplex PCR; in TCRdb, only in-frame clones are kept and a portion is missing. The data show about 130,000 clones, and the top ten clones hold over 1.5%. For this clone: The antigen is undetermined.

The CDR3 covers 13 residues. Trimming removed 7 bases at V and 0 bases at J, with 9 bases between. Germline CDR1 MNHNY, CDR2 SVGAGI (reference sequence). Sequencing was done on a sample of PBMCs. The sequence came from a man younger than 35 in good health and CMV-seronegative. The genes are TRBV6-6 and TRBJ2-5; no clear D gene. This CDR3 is CASKQPNQETQYF. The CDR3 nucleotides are TGTGCCAGCAAACAGCCCAACCAAGAGACCCAGTACTTC.